The 11 T cell receptor beta chains given below trace back to one sample, sequenced in a study of technical replicates of blood from a few donors. Using immunoSEQ multiplex PCR, the repertoire was profiled, and TCRdb retains in-frame clones only, with some absent. The sample lists some 80,000 clones, about 90% seen once, with 0.27% in the top ten. Sequenced sample: T cells isolated from PBMCs. These receptors were taken from a human donor in good health.

The rearrangement uses TRBV4-2 and TRBJ1-4; no firm D call. Trimming removed 1 base from V and 8 bases from J, with 11 bases in between. Per germline, CDR1 LGHNA and CDR2 YNFKEQ. The length of the CDR3 is 14 residues. CDR3 amino acids: CASSQGGEIEKLFF. The CDR3 DNA sequence: TGTGCCAGCAGCCAAGGTGGGGAGATAGAAAAACTGTTTTTT.

The chain has TRBV29-1 and TRBJ1-2; possibly TRBD1 for D (6 bases). Germline loops: CDR1 SQVTM, CDR2 ANQGSEA. The CDR3 contains 15 residues. V lost 0 bases, J lost 4 bases, and 15 bases lay in between. The CDR3 nucleotides read TGCAGCGTTGAAGACCCCAGGACAGCTAGCTATGGCTACACCTTC. The encoded protein is CSVEDPRTASYGYTF.

This sequence joins TRBV27 and TRBJ1-1, with D perhaps matching TRBD1 (5 bases). This CDR3 is built from 16 residues. V was clipped by 2 bases and J by 1 base, with 14 bases between them. CDR1 is MNHEY, CDR2 SMNVEV, per germline (reference sequence). This chain's CDR3 is CASSLSGGHQNTEAFF. CDR3 DNA: TGTGCCAGCAGTTTAAGTGGTGGACACCAGAACACTGAAGCTTTCTTT.

V and J are TRBV9 and TRBJ1-3; D ambiguous. Deletions cut 3 bases from V and 0 bases from J, with 13 bases between. CDR1 is SGDLS, CDR2 YYNGEE, per germline. There are 16 residues in the CDR3. CDR3 coding DNA: TGTGCCAGCAGCGGAGGAGGACTGGGCTCTGGAAACACCATATATTTT. Translating it yields CASSGGGLGSGNTIYF. Full variable domain (rest looked up from reference TRBV9 and TRBJ1-3): DSGVTQTPKHLITATGQRVTLRCSPRSGDLSVYWYQQSLDQGLQFLIQYYNGEERAKGNILERFSAQQFPDLHSELNLSSLELGDSALYFCASSGGGLGSGNTIYFGEGSWLTVV.

This sequence joins TRBV28 and TRBJ2-2; D call uncertain. CDR3 length: 12 amino acids. The germline V and J ends were trimmed by 7 bases and 7 bases, with 10 bases remaining between them. Germline-derived CDR1 and CDR2 are MDHEN and SYDVKM. In DNA, the CDR3 is TGTGCCAGCATCGGGTATAACGGGGAGCTGTTTTTT. Protein: CASIGYNGELFF.

The CDR3 DNA is TGTGCCACCAGCAGAGAGTTGGAGGGCTATGGCTACACCTTC. Translating gives CATSRELEGYGYTF. The rearrangement uses TRBV15 and TRBJ1-2; D not resolved. Trimming pared 0 bases from V and 4 bases from J, leaving 9 bases between. Per germline, CDR1 LNHNV and CDR2 YYDKDF (reference sequence). This CDR3 contains 14 residues.

This chain connects TRBV5-4 to TRBJ2-1; 13 bases map to TRBD2. CDR1 and CDR2 (germline): SGHNT, YYREEE (reference sequence). V shed 0 bases and J 8 bases; nucleotides not matched to a gene: 8. This CDR3 is built from 17 residues. The CDR3 spells CASSLGAGTSGTDEQFF. DNA for the CDR3: TGTGCCAGCAGCTTGGGTGCCGGGACTAGCGGGACGGATGAGCAGTTCTTC.

This chain uses TRBV7-9 with TRBJ1-1; unclear D gene. Trimming removed 1 base at V and 1 base at J, with 7 bases between. The length of the CDR3 is 14 residues. Germline assignment: CDR1 SEHNR and CDR2 FQNEAQ (reference sequence). The CDR3 DNA reads as TGTGCCAGCAGCTTAGTGACATCGAACACTGAAGCTTTCTTT. This sequence encodes CASSLVTSNTEAFF. The full variable domain, with the rest looked up from reference TRBV7-9 and TRBJ1-1, is DTGVSQNPRHKITKRGQNVTFRCDPISEHNRLYWYRQTLGQGPEFLTYFQNEAQLEKSRLLSDRFSAERPKGSFSTLEIQRTEQGDSAMYLCASSLVTSNTEAFFGQGTRLTVV.

This clone has more than one count but fewer than ten. This chain connects TRBV5-1 to TRBJ1-1; no reliable D call. Trimming stripped 5 bases from V and 1 base from J, with 12 bases between. CDR3 length: 14 amino acids. In germline, CDR1 is SGHRS, CDR2 YFSETQ. CDR3 region: CASSGGWGNTEAFF. CDR3 coding DNA: TGCGCCAGCAGTGGAGGGTGGGGGAACACTGAAGCTTTCTTT.

This chain connects TRBV4-1 to TRBJ1-5, with TRBD1 identical over 9 bases. Germline CDR1 MGHRA, CDR2 YSYEKL. The length of the CDR3 is 16 residues. The junction had 6 bases not matched to a gene; V was cut back by 2 bases and J by 4 bases. As DNA, the CDR3 is TGCGCCAGCAGCCAAAACGGACAGGGGTCGAATCAGCCCCAGCATTTT. Translated, it gives CASSQNGQGSNQPQHF.

The CDR3 sequence is CASSSQTTNEKLFF. In nucleotides, the CDR3 is TGTGCCAGTAGTAGTCAGACAACTAATGAAAAACTGTTTTTT. The chain combines TRBV19 with TRBJ1-4, with D uncertain. Germline V gives CDR1 LNHDA, CDR2 SQIVND (reference sequence). Trimming left V 4 bases short and J 0 bases short, with 6 bases between. The CDR3 spans 14 residues.